The 26 T cell receptor beta chains presented below share a single source sample, sequenced in a study of blood T cell repertoires in COVID-19. Using immunoSEQ multiplex PCR, the repertoire was profiled, and TCRdb retains in-frame clones only, with some absent. Of roughly 100,000 clones in the sample, roughly 80% were seen once. The sequencing sample was made of peripheral blood. The receptor set was obtained from a human donor in a cohort sampled during active COVID-19.

This clone was found once. The chain recombines TRBV4-3 with TRBJ1-2; D perhaps matches TRBD1 (6 bases). The V end was cut by 0 bases, the J end by 4 bases, with 21 bases between. The V gene's germline CDR1 is LGHNA and CDR2 YSLEER. This CDR3 is 18 amino acids long. The CDR3 is CASSQEFFYTGSPYGYTF. Written as DNA, the CDR3 is TGCGCCAGCAGCCAAGAATTTTTCTATACAGGGAGTCCCTATGGCTACACCTTC.

J is TRBJ1-4 and V is TRBV11-3; D is unresolved. The CDR3 is 11 residues long. Germline CDR1 SGHNT, CDR2 YENEEA. V lost 8 bases and J lost 4, with 5 bases in between. CDR3 coding DNA: TGTGCCAGCGAGGATAATGAAAAACTGTTTTTT. Translated, it gives CASEDNEKLFF.

The genes are TRBV4-2 and TRBJ2-5; 7 bases map to TRBD2. Germline V gene data show CDR1 as LGHNA and CDR2 as YNFKEQ. J was trimmed by 6 bases and V by 1 base; bases with no gene match: 11. The CDR3 sequence is 16 residues long. Written as DNA, the CDR3 is TGTGCCAGCAGCCAAGTTGGGGGGGGTCGTCCTCAGACCCAGTACTTC. It translates to CASSQVGGGRPQTQYF.

The chain couples TRBV28 to TRBJ1-2; 10 bases map to TRBD1. V shed 5 bases, J shed 8 bases, and the junction held 20 bases outside the gene matches. The germline gives CDR1 MDHEN, CDR2 SYDVKM. The length of the CDR3 is 18 residues. Written as DNA, the CDR3 is TGTGCCAGCAGTCCCGTAGGGACAGGGGTAACATCCCTAAGGGGCTACACCTTC. As protein: CASSPVGTGVTSLRGYTF.

The genes are TRBV6-5 and TRBJ2-1; 14 bases line up with TRBD2. The CDR3 runs 16 residues. Trimming took 2 bases from V and 8 from J; bases not matched to a gene: 5. Germline-derived CDR1 and CDR2 are MNHEY and SVGAGI. CDR3: CASSYRLAGGRYEQFF. DNA for the CDR3: TGTGCCAGCAGTTACAGACTAGCGGGGGGGCGGTATGAGCAGTTCTTC.

The chain links TRBV6-5 to TRBJ2-3; D not certain. Germline V gives CDR1 MNHEY, CDR2 SVGAGI. V lost 7 bases, J lost 6 bases, and 8 bases lay in between. The CDR3 is made up of 11 amino acids. The CDR3 is CASTLLDTQYF. The DNA for the CDR3 is TGTGCCAGCACCCTCCTGGATACGCAGTATTTT.

This clone was counted a few times. V and J are TRBV6-2 or TRBV6-3 and TRBJ2-1, with D possibly matching TRBD2 (6 bases). Germline CDR1 and CDR2: MNHEY and SVGEGT. V was clipped by 0 bases and J by 4 bases, with 16 bases between them. There are 17 residues in the CDR3. This CDR3 is CASSYSPAEGLYNEQFF. As DNA, the CDR3 is TGTGCCAGCAGTTACTCGCCGGCGGAGGGGCTGTACAATGAGCAGTTCTTC.

The V call is TRBV9, the J call TRBJ2-1; 9 bases agree with TRBD2. The length of the CDR3 is 15 residues. In germline, CDR1 is SGDLS, CDR2 YYNGEE. After removal of 2 bases from V and 8 bases from J, the junction contained 8 bases not matched to a gene. The DNA for the CDR3 is TGTGCCAGCAGCGTCATAGCGGGGGTTCCGCATGAGCAGTTCTTC. Amino acid sequence: CASSVIAGVPHEQFF.

The chain employs TRBV5-4 and TRBJ1-2, with D hard to call. Trimming removed 7 bases from V and 5 bases from J, with 18 bases in between. CDR1 and CDR2 (germline): SGHNT, YYREEE (reference sequence). There are 14 residues in the CDR3. CDR3 sequence (DNA): TGTGCCAGCGGCGGGCCCGGTGGGATGTATGGCTACACCTTC. The encoded protein is CASGGPGGMYGYTF.

This chain joins TRBV6-5 and TRBJ2-1; D may be TRBD2 (6 bases). Between the trimmed V and J ends, which lost 6 bases and 4 bases, there was a span of 13 bases. Germline-derived CDR1 and CDR2 are MNHEY and SVGAGI. CDR3 length: 14 residues. CDR3 coding DNA: TGTGCCAGCAGGCCGGGACTGGCATACAATGAGCAGTTCTTC. This gives the protein CASRPGLAYNEQFF.

V is TRBV18 and J is TRBJ2-2; TRBD2 aligns across 8 bases. CDR3 size: 18 residues. Germline V gene sequence: CDR1 KGHSH, CDR2 LQKENI. V shed 0 bases and J 5 bases; nucleotides not matched to a gene: 11. DNA of the CDR3: TGTGCCAGCTCACCACCGAATGGTGTGGGACTAGGGACCGGGGAGCTGTTTTTT. It is translated as CASSPPNGVGLGTGELFF.

The chain joins TRBV18 to TRBJ2-2; D not certain. The CDR3 has 13 residues. Trimming left V 0 bases short and J 6 bases short, with 5 bases between. In germline, CDR1 is KGHSH, CDR2 LQKENI. CDR3 in amino acids: CASSPPSAGELFF. CDR3 coding DNA: TGTGCCAGCTCACCACCGAGCGCCGGGGAGCTGTTTTTT. The complete variable domain, with remaining parts taken from reference TRBV18 and TRBJ2-2, reads NAGVMQNPRHLVRRRGQEARLRCSPMKGHSHVYWYRQLPEEGLKFMVYLQKENIIDESGMPKERFSAEFPKEGPSILRIQQVVRGDSAAYFCASSPPSAGELFFGEGSRLTVL.

V is TRBV11-2 and J is TRBJ1-6, with a weak D call TRBD1 (6 bases). Trimming pared 1 base from V and 3 bases from J, leaving 10 bases between. The CDR3 loop spans 16 amino acids. Germline loops: CDR1 SGHAT, CDR2 FQNNGV. Here the CDR3 reads CASSLGQGFYNSPLHF. The CDR3 DNA reads as TGTGCCAGCAGCTTAGGTCAGGGGTTCTATAATTCACCCCTCCACTTT.

The gene calls are TRBV6-1 and TRBJ1-6; 7 bases fit TRBD1. Germline CDR1 is MNHNS and CDR2 is SASEGT. The CDR3 has 18 amino acids. Germline trimming cut 4 bases from V and 0 bases from J; bases unmatched to any gene: 9. The CDR3 DNA sequence: TGTGCCAGCAGTGCCCGACAGGGTTATAGCTCCTATAATTCACCCCTCCACTTT. This codes for CASSARQGYSSYNSPLHF.

The chain couples TRBV10-3 to TRBJ2-7, with D perhaps TRBD2 (5 bases). V was pared by 4 bases and J by 5 bases, with 12 bases between. The CDR3 is made up of 13 amino acids. Looked up from germline, CDR1 is ENHRY and CDR2 is SYGVKD. The CDR3 DNA reads TGTGCCATCAGTGGGAGTGTTAGCGACGAGCAGTACTTC. It specifies CAISGSVSDEQYF.

This clone was observed a handful of times. V is TRBV3-1 (or the pseudogene TRBV3-2) and J is TRBJ2-5; tentatively, D is TRBD1 (6 bases). The germline V gene has CDR1 LGHDT and CDR2 YNNKEL (reference sequence). V lost 2 bases to trimming and J lost 5 bases, with 6 bases between them. The CDR3 covers 12 residues. The chain's CDR3 is CASSQRGETQYF. The CDR3 nucleotides read TGTGCCAGCAGCCAAAGGGGGGAGACCCAGTACTTC.

V gene TRBV5-1 combines with J gene TRBJ1-2; the D gene is possibly TRBD1 (5 bases). Looked up from germline, CDR1 is SGHRS and CDR2 is YFSETQ. Trimming pared 4 bases from V and 2 bases from J, leaving 18 bases between. The CDR3 runs 16 residues. CDR3 sequence (DNA): TGCGCCAGCAGCCCGGTCGGGGGACGGACGAACTATGGCTACACCTTC. Amino acids: CASSPVGGRTNYGYTF.

This chain joins TRBV4-2 and TRBJ2-7; TRBD2 agrees at 13 bases. Germline trimming cut 4 bases from V and 5 bases from J; bases unmatched to any gene: 5. Germline values: CDR1 LGHNA, CDR2 YNFKEQ. This CDR3 is built from 15 residues. For the CDR3, the DNA is TGTGCCAGCAGCCCACTAGCGGGGGGGGGCCACGAGCAGTACTTC. Protein sequence: CASSPLAGGGHEQYF.

The genes are TRBV9 and TRBJ1-4, with 8 positions matching TRBD1. The length of the CDR3 is 16 residues. Per germline, CDR1 SGDLS and CDR2 YYNGEE. V was pared by 3 bases and J by 6 bases, with 10 bases of the junction left unmatched. The CDR3 DNA reads as TGTGCCAGCAGCGCATTAGGACAGGGATGGGATGAAAAACTGTTTTTT. It translates to CASSALGQGWDEKLFF.

V usage is TRBV12-3 or TRBV12-4 and J usage is TRBJ1-2; D remains ambiguous. Trimming removed 7 bases from V and 4 bases from J, with 13 bases in between. The CDR3 contains 13 residues. The CDR3 here is CASTTTPIYGYTF. The CDR3 region has the DNA TGTGCCAGCACCACTACCCCGATCTATGGCTACACCTTC.

The chain recombines TRBV7-2 with TRBJ2-3; no definite D call. Trimming removed 2 bases from V and 3 bases from J, with 9 bases in between. CDR3 length equals 14 residues. Looked up from germline, CDR1 is SGHTA and CDR2 is FQGNSA. CDR3 nucleotides: TGTGCCAGCAGCTTAAACCTCCAGACAGATACGCAGTATTTT. Encoded protein: CASSLNLQTDTQYF.

The chain couples TRBV6-5 to TRBJ1-5; TRBD1 matches 9 bases. Germline CDR1 and CDR2: MNHEY and SVGAGI. V shed 6 bases and J 6 bases; nucleotides not matched to a gene: 3. There are 13 residues in the CDR3. The CDR3 region has the DNA TGTGCCAGCAGGGGGACAGGGCTTCAGCCCCAGCATTTT. Its translation is CASRGTGLQPQHF.

The sample holds one count of this clone. The chain is built from TRBV7-6 and TRBJ1-1; 8 nucleotides match TRBD1. The CDR3 is 18 amino acids. V shed 4 bases and J 0 bases; nucleotides not matched to a gene: 13. Germline V lookup: CDR1 SGHVS, CDR2 FNYEAQ. The CDR3 protein is CASSSRGWTGRMNTEAFF. Here the CDR3 DNA reads TGTGCCAGCAGCTCGAGGGGGTGGACAGGGAGGATGAACACTGAAGCTTTCTTT.

V gene TRBV7-9 combines with J gene TRBJ2-3; tentative D call: TRBD2 (6 bases). The CDR3 sequence is 12 residues long. Trimming removed 5 bases at V and 5 bases at J, with 8 bases between. Germline V CDR1 and CDR2: SEHNR, FQNEAQ (reference sequence). The CDR3 sequence: CASSPGRDTQYF. CDR3 DNA: TGTGCCAGCAGCCCCGGGAGAGATACGCAGTATTTT.

This clone was seen more than once but under ten times. The chain couples TRBV18 to TRBJ1-4, with D possibly being TRBD1 (6 bases). Germline values: CDR1 KGHSH, CDR2 LQKENI. CDR3 size: 13 residues. V lost 6 bases, J lost 6 bases, and 11 bases lay in between. This chain's CDR3 is CASSTRGYEKLFF. The CDR3 DNA is TGTGCCAGCTCTACCAGGGGATATGAAAAACTGTTTTTT.

V usage is TRBV2 and J usage is TRBJ1-2, with 8 nucleotides matching TRBD1. The germline V gene encodes CDR1 SNHLY and CDR2 FYNNEI. With 2 bases clipped from V and 4 bases from J, the junction kept 3 bases outside the gene matches. This CDR3 contains 14 residues. The CDR3 protein is CASSETQGAYGYTF. Here the CDR3 DNA reads TGTGCCAGCAGTGAAACTCAGGGGGCCTATGGCTACACCTTC.